This T cell receptor beta chain was identified during a study of OX40 agonist ivuxolimab in advanced cancers. Study-wide background: Having had anti-PD-1, anti-PD-L1 or anti-CTLA-4 therapy before was allowed, and approximately 40% had some.

Germline CDR1 and CDR2: LGHNA and YNFKEQ. This CDR3 region has 17 residues. The J segment lost 6 bases and the V segment lost 0 bases, leaving 7 bases of the junction unmatched. On this clone: Its target is unknown.

Any history of autoimmune disease or systemic immunosuppression disqualified patients. Peripheral blood came from all dose cohorts at three timepoints. Profiled with immunoSEQ multiplex PCR; TCRdb holds only in-frame clones, not every one. The data hold 75,000 to 80,000 clones, with 84% observed a single time. Study-wide findings and caveats: The specificity for antigen of the expanded peripheral T cells was not determined.

Sample: CD4+ or CD8+ T cells sorted from blood, taken in a trial of the OX40 agonist ivuxolimab. The J gene is TRBJ2-1, the V gene TRBV4-2; 11 bases are a match to TRBD2. The receptor comes from an adult with an advanced solid tumor such as melanoma, head and neck, liver or kidney cancer. Written as DNA, the CDR3 is TGTGCCAGCAGCCAAGATTTAGCGGGGGGGCCCAGCAATGAGCAGTTCTTC. This gives the protein CASSQDLAGGPSNEQFF.